The rows below give T cell receptor beta chains drawn from one sample of a study of T cell responses to AZD1222 COVID-19 vaccine. TCRdb's copy holds only in-frame clones and misses some; the assay was immunoSEQ multiplex PCR. Of over 150,000 clones listed, about nine tenths are singletons. The starting material was peripheral blood, obtained on day 0 of AZD1222 vaccination. The receptors were gathered from an adult in good health. CDR3s include the opening cysteine and the closing phenylalanine or tryptophan. The D gene is left open where the match is weak. Size is omitted from some rows. Given values are once, few, many or a class for expanded clones.

v_gene,j_gene,d_gene,abundance,CDR3nt,CDR3aa
TRBV7-9,TRBJ2-2,.,.,TGTGCCAGCAGCACGGGGGCCCCCGGGGAGCTGTTTTTT,CASSTGAPGELFF
TRBV18,TRBJ2-7,.,.,TGTGCCAGCTCACCATCAGGGCAAATCTACGAGCAGTACTTC,CASSPSGQIYEQYF
TRBV9,TRBJ2-7,TRBD1,.,TGTGCCAGCAGCCCAGGGGGTGGCTACGAGCAGTACTTC,CASSPGGGYEQYF
TRBV7-9,TRBJ2-3,TRBD1,.,TGTGCCAGCAGCCCAATACCGGGACAGAAAGTTAGCAGCACAGATACGCAGTATTTT,CASSPIPGQKVSSTDTQYF
TRBV5-1,TRBJ2-7,.,.,TGCGCCAGCAGCTTCGACGGATACGAGCAGTACTTC,CASSFDGYEQYF
TRBV4-3,TRBJ2-1,TRBD1,.,TGCGCCAGCAGCTACCGGGACAGGGCCTACAATGAGCAGTTCTTC,CASSYRDRAYNEQFF
TRBV27,TRBJ2-5,.,.,TGTGCCAGCAGTTTCAAGGGGTCGCAAGAGACCCAGTACTTC,CASSFKGSQETQYF
TRBV11-3,TRBJ1-1,TRBD1,.,TGTGCCAGCAGCGCCACAGGGGGTTCGACTGAAGCTTTCTTT,CASSATGGSTEAFF
TRBV3-1/TRBV3-2,TRBJ2-7,TRBD1,.,TGTGCCAGCAGCCATTCCCCCCCTCCTCAACAGGGGGGCGGCTACGAGCAGTACTTC,CASSHSPPPQQGGGYEQYF
TRBV11-2,TRBJ2-7,TRBD1,.,TGTGCCAGCAGCTGGGACAGCTCCTACGAGCAGTACTTC,CASSWDSSYEQYF
TRBV12-3/TRBV12-4,TRBJ2-7,.,.,TGTGCCAGCAGGCTGGGGGCCTACGAGCAGTACTTC,CASRLGAYEQYF
TRBV7-2,TRBJ2-7,TRBD2,.,TGTGCCAGCAGCTTAATTGGGACTAGCGGTTTAGGAAACGAGCAGTACTTC,CASSLIGTSGLGNEQYF
TRBV4-3,TRBJ2-7,TRBD2,.,TGCGCCAGCAGCCAAGCCCCGGGAGGAACCTCCTACGAGCAGTACTTC,CASSQAPGGTSYEQYF
TRBV6-5,TRBJ1-5,.,.,TGTGCCAGCAGGGACAACCGGGATCAGCCCCAGCATTTT,CASRDNRDQPQHF
TRBV27,TRBJ2-7,.,.,TGTGCCAGCAGTTTAACAGGGCACGAGCAGTACTTC,CASSLTGHEQYF
TRBV11-3,TRBJ2-2,.,.,TGTGCCAGCAGCGCCAACAGGGTGTCCGGGGAGCTGTTTTTT,CASSANRVSGELFF
TRBV4-1,TRBJ1-5,TRBD1,.,TGCGCCAGCAGCCAAGGAATGGGGACAGGTAGAGGGTCCCAGCATTTT,CASSQGMGTGRGSQHF
TRBV9,TRBJ1-2,TRBD1,.,TGTGCCAGCAGCGTGCCGGGACAGGGGGTTTACGACTTC,CASSVPGQGVYDF
TRBV5-5,TRBJ2-7,.,.,TGTGCCAGCAGCTACTCGGACTGGACCTACGAGCAGTACTTC,CASSYSDWTYEQYF
TRBV7-2,TRBJ1-5,.,.,TGTGCCAGCAGCTTAGTAGGCAATCAGCCCCAGCATTTT,CASSLVGNQPQHF
TRBV11-2,TRBJ1-5,TRBD1,.,TGTGCCAGCAGCCGGACAGGGGTCGGTCAGCCCCAGCATTTT,CASSRTGVGQPQHF
TRBV28,TRBJ2-1,TRBD1,.,TGTGCCAGCAGTTTAGGGGGCAGGGGGGAGCAGTTCTTC,CASSLGGRGEQFF
TRBV5-1,TRBJ2-7,.,.,TGCGCCAGCAGAGCAGGAGGGGCGTCCTACGAGCAGTACTTC,CASRAGGASYEQYF
TRBV12-3/TRBV12-4,TRBJ1-1,.,.,TGTGCCAGCAGTTCAACCTTGAACACTGAAGCTTTCTTT,CASSSTLNTEAFF
TRBV9,TRBJ1-2,TRBD1,.,TGTGCCAGCAGCGTAGGCCAGGGGGCGGAATATGGCTACACCTTC,CASSVGQGAEYGYTF
TRBV28,TRBJ2-5,.,.,TGTGCCAGCAGTTCTTTTTTGGCCTTTCAAGAGACCCAGTACTTC,CASSSFLAFQETQYF
TRBV27,TRBJ1-2,TRBD1,.,TGTGCCAGCAGTTTTGGGGGGACAGGGGGCGATTACTTC,CASSFGGTGGDYF
TRBV3-1/TRBV3-2,TRBJ2-4,.,.,TGTGCCAGCAGCCAAGGTGGGGGCGTAGTGGCCAAAAACATTCAGTACTTC,CASSQGGGVVAKNIQYF
TRBV6-5,TRBJ1-4,TRBD1,once,TGTGCCAGCAGCAGCGTCGGGACAGATAATGAAAAACTGTTTTTT,CASSSVGTDNEKLFF
TRBV3-1/TRBV3-2,TRBJ1-4,.,once,TGTGCCAGCAGCCCTACAGGGAGACGTGAAAAACTGTTTTTT,CASSPTGRREKLFF
TRBV7-6,TRBJ2-5,.,.,TGTGCCAGCAGCTTAGAGGGGACCGGGGGGACCCAGTACTTC,CASSLEGTGGTQYF
TRBV28,TRBJ1-2,TRBD1,once,TGTGCCAGCAGTTTTCGGACAGGGATGGGATCGTATGGCTACACCTTC,CASSFRTGMGSYGYTF
TRBV29-1,TRBJ2-3,TRBD2,.,TGCAGCAGTGGACTAGCGGGGGATACGCAGTATTTT,CSSGLAGDTQYF
TRBV21-1,TRBJ2-1,.,.,TGTGCCAGCAGCTATGGGCATAACCGGGACATGAAGAACAATGAGCAGTTCTTC,CASSYGHNRDMKNNEQFF
TRBV3-1/TRBV3-2,TRBJ1-5,.,.,TGTGCCAGCAGCCAAGTCAGGGACGGGACCCAGCATTTT,CASSQVRDGTQHF
TRBV7-9,TRBJ1-4,TRBD1,once,TGTGCCAGCAGCTCCGGACAGGGGGCTTCGCACGAAAAACTGTTTTTT,CASSSGQGASHEKLFF
TRBV6-5,TRBJ2-7,TRBD2,.,TGTGCCAGCAGTTTGAAAACTAGCGGGGGGCTCTACGAGCAGTACTTC,CASSLKTSGGLYEQYF
TRBV6-2/TRBV6-3,TRBJ2-7,TRBD2,.,TGTGCCAGCAGTCCCCTAGCGGGGGGGGGCGAGCAGTACTTC,CASSPLAGGGEQYF
TRBV4-1,TRBJ2-1,TRBD1,.,TGCGCCAGCAGCGCCCAGGACAGGGCGGGGATAAGCCAGTTCTTC,CASSAQDRAGISQFF
TRBV2,TRBJ2-7,TRBD1,.,TGTGCCAGCATGAGGCAGGGGGCAAGGTACGAGCAGTACTTC,CASMRQGARYEQYF
TRBV7-3,TRBJ2-5,.,.,TGTGCCAGCAGCTTGGGAAGAGACGAGACCCAGTACTTC,CASSLGRDETQYF
TRBV29-1,TRBJ1-2,TRBD1,.,TGCAGCGTTCGGGGACAGGGCACTAACTATGGCTACACCTTC,CSVRGQGTNYGYTF
TRBV24-1,TRBJ2-1,TRBD2,.,TGTGCCACCAGTGATCCGGGAGGGTCCTCCTACAATGAGCAGTTCTTC,CATSDPGGSSYNEQFF
TRBV20-1,TRBJ2-5,.,.,TGCAGTGCTAGCGGGAAAGAGACCCAGTACTTC,CSASGKETQYF